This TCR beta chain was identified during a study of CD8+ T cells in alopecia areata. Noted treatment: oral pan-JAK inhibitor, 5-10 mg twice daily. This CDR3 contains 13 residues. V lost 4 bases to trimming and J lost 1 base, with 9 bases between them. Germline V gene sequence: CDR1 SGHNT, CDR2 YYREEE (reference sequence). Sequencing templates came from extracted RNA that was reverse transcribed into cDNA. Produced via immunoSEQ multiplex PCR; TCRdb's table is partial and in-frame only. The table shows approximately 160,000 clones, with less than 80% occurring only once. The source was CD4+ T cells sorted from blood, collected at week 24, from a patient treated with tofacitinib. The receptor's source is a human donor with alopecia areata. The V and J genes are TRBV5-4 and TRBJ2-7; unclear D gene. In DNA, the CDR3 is TGTGCCAGCAGCGAACCAATATCCTACGAGCAGTACTTC. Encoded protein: CASSEPISYEQYF.